This T cell receptor (beta chain) was found in a study of T cell repertoires in cytomegalovirus infection (dated by TCRdb to about 2019). At the level of the whole study: Donor HLA type was relevant to the analysis, as public TCR beta signatures indicated carriage of CMV infection together with the matching HLA type.

Sequencing used an Illumina HiSeq 1500. Using fastp at Q25 and MiXCR, TCRdb reprocessed the public reads and kept productive beta chains. CDR3 protein sequences are deduplicated, and each keeps its most common genes and DNA. The sample table contains fewer than 700,000 distinct CDR3 sequences; only one count was recorded for 20% to 25% of them. Under 8.5% of the sample comes from the top ten. The CDR1 and CDR2 encoded by the germline V gene (reference sequence) are SEHNR and FQNEAQ. The CDR3 runs 13 residues from the cysteine to the phenylalanine. Just CDR3 DNA is preserved here, 39 bases in frame from base 1. A distance of 15 bases separates the germline ends of V and J, which lose 5 bases and 10 bases respectively. This clonotype was observed many times. What this receptor recognizes is not known. Within one base of it there is no much larger clone, and no base qualities were kept. Broad study findings and their caveats: Carriers of CMV infection plus the relevant HLA type were discriminated by the cumulative frequency of public TCR beta family members in the study cohort and in an independent roughly 370-donor cohort. The ex vivo response was dominated by HLA-C-restricted CMV-specific TCR beta clonotypes, and the single most frequent clonotype in two of eight donors was supplied by these HLA-C-restricted clonotypes.

The TCR originated in a human donor in good health (CMV status not recorded). Some clones in this sample may be carry-over from other donors' samples. Source material: CD8+ T cells from PBMCs. The rearranged chain carries TRBV7-9 and TRBJ2-1, with TRBD2 as a weak D call on 5 bases. The CDR3: CASSATRESEQFF. The sequence in DNA is TGTGCCAGCAGCGCTACGAGGGAAAGCGAGCAGTTCTTC.